This T cell receptor beta chain was observed in a study of T cells after yellow fever vaccination. Study outcomes and limitations: Reappearance after the booster was seen for most primary-vaccination clones, at 95% to 96% CD4 and 88% CD8.

Germline CDR1 is MGHDK and CDR2 is SYGVNS. The CDR3 length is 14 residues. Trimming pared 5 bases from V and 5 bases from J, leaving 15 bases between. UMIs and a universal primer site were added when TCR cDNA was made by 5'RACE template switching. TCRdb passed the 5' RACE reads through MiXCR, listing each CDR3 protein once. The sample consists of about 400,000 distinct CDR3 sequences, 11% of them appearing once. This clonotype occurred a few times. Its matching antigen is unknown. The origin of this receptor is a man between 18 and 35 years old who received the YFV17D yellow fever vaccine. J is TRBJ1-2 and V is TRBV25-1, with D unresolved. Sequencing used PBMCs, obtained on the day of the first yellow fever vaccination. This chain's CDR3 is CASSRYGGGYGYTF. The CDR3 DNA is TGTGCCAGCAGTAGGTACGGCGGAGGGTATGGCTACACCTTC.